The following is a TCR beta chain sequence with its context. Antigen unknown. The data derive from a study of PD-1 blockade in classical Hodgkin lymphoma. For the study at large: Patients were treated with nivolumab at 3 mg/kg, and this was given intravenously every 2 weeks.

The CDR3 loop spans 15 amino acids. Germline V gene sequence: CDR1 MNHEY, CDR2 SMNVEV (reference sequence). Trimming took off 3 bases at V and 1 base at J, with 12 bases between the two ends. No patient escaped relapse after autologous stem cell transplantation, and brentuximab vedotin exposure varied. Complete response, partial response or progressive disease constituted the best responses recorded. General observations from the study: Similar baseline diversity was found in complete responders and newly diagnosed patients. According to reports, newly diagnosed patients had lower baseline TCR diversity than healthy donors, and relapsed/refractory patients had lower baseline TCR diversity still.

Libraries were prepared by immunoSEQ multiplex PCR; TCRdb keeps only in-frame clonotypes and omits some of them. The table lists about 100,000 clones, roughly nine tenths of them singletons. The source was peripheral blood mononuclear cells (PBMCs), collected before the second cycle of nivolumab. This clonotype was sampled from a human donor with classical Hodgkin lymphoma. The chain combines TRBV27 with TRBJ2-5; D may correspond to TRBD1 or TRBD2 (6 bases each). The CDR3 is CASSFSGDFQETQYF. In nucleotides, the CDR3 is TGTGCCAGCAGTTTTTCAGGGGACTTCCAAGAGACCCAGTACTTC.